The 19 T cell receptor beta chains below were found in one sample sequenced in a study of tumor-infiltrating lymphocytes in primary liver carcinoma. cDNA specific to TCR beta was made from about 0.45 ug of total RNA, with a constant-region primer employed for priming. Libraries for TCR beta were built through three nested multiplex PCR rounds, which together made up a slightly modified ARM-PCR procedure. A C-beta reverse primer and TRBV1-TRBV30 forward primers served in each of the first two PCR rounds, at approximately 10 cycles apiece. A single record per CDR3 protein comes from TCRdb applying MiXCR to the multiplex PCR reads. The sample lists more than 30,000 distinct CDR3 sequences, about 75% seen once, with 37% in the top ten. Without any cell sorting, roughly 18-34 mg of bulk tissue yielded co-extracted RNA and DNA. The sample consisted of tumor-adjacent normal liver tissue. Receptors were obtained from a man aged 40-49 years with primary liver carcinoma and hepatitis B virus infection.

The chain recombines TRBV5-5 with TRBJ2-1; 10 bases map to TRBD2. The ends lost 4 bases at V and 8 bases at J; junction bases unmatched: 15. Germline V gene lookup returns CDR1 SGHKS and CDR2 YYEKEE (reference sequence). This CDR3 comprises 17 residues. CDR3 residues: CASSRAPGLAGEDEQFF. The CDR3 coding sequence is TGTGCCAGCAGCCGGGCTCCAGGCCTAGCGGGAGAAGATGAGCAGTTCTTC.

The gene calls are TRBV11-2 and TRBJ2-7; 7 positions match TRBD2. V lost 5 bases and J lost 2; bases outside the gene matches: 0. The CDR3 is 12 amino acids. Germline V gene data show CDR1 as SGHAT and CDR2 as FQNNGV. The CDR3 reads CASSREAYEQYF. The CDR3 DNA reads TGTGCCAGCAGCCGGGAGGCCTACGAGCAGTACTTC.

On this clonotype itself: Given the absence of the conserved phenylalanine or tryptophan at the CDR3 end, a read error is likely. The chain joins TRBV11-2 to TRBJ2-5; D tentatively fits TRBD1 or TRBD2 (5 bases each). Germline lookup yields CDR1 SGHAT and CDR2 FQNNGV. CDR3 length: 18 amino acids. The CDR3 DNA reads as TGTGCCAACAGCCCTAGCTCAATCCAGGGTACTGGGTGGGAGACCCAGTACCTC. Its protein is CANSPSSIQGTGWETQYL.

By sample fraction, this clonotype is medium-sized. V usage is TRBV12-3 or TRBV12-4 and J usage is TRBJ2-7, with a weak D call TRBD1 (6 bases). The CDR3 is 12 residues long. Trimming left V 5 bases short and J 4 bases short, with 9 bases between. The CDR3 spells CASSEGVYEQYF. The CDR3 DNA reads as TGTGCCAGCAGTGAGGGGGTTTACGAGCAGTACTTC.

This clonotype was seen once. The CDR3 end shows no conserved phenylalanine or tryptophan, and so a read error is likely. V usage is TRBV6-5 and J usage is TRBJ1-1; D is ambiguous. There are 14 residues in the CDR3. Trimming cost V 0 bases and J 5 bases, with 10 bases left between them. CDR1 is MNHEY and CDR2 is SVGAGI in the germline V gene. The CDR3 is CASSYSAWVTEAFS. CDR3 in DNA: TGTGCCAGCAGTTACTCAGCATGGGTAACTGAAGCTTTCTCT.

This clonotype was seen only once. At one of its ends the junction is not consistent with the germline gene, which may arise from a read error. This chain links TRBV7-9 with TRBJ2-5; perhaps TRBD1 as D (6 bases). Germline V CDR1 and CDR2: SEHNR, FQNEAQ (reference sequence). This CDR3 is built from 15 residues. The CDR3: CASSLGDRPWETRYF. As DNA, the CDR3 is TGTGCCAGCAGTTTAGGAGACAGGCCCTGGGAGACCCGGTACTTC.

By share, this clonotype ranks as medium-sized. CDR3 residues: CSVVDAPGEQYF. CDR3 coding DNA: TGCAGCGTTGTGGACGCACCCGGCGAGCAGTACTTC. This chain connects TRBV29-1 to TRBJ2-7; D ambiguous. This CDR3 has 12 amino acids. Germline CDR1 reads SQVTM; CDR2 reads ANQGSEA. V lost 4 bases, J lost 6 bases, and 13 bases lay in between.

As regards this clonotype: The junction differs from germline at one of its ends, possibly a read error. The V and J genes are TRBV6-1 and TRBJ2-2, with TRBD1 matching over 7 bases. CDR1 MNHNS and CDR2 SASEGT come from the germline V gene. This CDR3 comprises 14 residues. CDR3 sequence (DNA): TGTGTCAGCAGTGCCACAGGGGACACCGGGAAGCTGTTTTTT. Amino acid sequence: CVSSATGDTGKLFF.

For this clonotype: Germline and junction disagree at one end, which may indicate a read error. The CDR3 here is CVSGFARDREYNEQFF. DNA for the CDR3: TGTGTTAGTGGTTTCGCCAGGGATAGGGAATACAATGAGCAGTTTTTC. This chain connects TRBV12-5 to TRBJ2-1; tentatively, D is TRBD1 (5 bases). This CDR3 contains 16 residues. Germline V CDR1 and CDR2: LGHNT, FRNRAP.

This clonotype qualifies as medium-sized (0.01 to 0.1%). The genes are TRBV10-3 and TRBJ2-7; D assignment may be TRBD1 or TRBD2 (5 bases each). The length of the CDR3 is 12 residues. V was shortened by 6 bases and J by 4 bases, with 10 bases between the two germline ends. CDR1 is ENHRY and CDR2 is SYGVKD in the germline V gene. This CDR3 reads CAISGTGYEQYF. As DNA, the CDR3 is TGTGCCATCAGCGGGACGGGGTACGAGCAGTACTTC.

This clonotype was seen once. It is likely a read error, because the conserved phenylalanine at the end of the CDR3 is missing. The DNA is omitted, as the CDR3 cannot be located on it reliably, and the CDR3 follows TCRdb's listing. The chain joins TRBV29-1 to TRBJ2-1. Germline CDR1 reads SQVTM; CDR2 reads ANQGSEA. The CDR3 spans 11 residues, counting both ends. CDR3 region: CSFPVYNELFL.

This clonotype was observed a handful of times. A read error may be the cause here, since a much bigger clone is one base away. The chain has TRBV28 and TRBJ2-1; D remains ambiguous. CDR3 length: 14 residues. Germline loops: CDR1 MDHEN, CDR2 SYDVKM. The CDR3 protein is CASSRPGSYNGQFF. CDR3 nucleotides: TGTGCCAGCAGTCGGCCGGGTTCCTACAATGGGCAGTTCTTC.

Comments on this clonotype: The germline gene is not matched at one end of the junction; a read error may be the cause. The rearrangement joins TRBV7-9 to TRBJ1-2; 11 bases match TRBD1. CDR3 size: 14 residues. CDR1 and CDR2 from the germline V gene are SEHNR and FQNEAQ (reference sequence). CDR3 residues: CTSRWDRGFHGHTF. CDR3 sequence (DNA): TGTACCAGCAGATGGGACAGGGGGTTTCATGGTCACACCTTC.

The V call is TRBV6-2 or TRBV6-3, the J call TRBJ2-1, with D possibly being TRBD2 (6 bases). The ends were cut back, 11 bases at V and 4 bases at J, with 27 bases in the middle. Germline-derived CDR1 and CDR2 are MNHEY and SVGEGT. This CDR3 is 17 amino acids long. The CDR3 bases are TGTGCCGTCAGGGCAGGTCTCACGGGAGAAGGGTACAATGAGCAGTTCTTC. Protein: CAVRAGLTGEGYNEQFF.

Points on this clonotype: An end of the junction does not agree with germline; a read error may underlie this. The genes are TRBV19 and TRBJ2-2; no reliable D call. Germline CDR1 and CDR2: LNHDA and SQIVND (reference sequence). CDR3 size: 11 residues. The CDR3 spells CSSSIFGELFF. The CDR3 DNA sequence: TGTTCCAGTAGTATTTTTGGGGAGCTGTTTTTT.

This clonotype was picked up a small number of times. In nucleotides, the CDR3 is TGTGCCAGCAGTAATACAGGAATTTCACCATTCCACTTT. Translation gives CASSNTGISPFHF. The chain uses TRBV6-6 and TRBJ1-6, with D possibly matching TRBD1 (5 bases). V lost 5 bases and J 17 bases, leaving 19 bases between the germline ends. Germline lookup yields CDR1 MNHNY and CDR2 SVGAGI (reference sequence). This CDR3 region has 13 residues.

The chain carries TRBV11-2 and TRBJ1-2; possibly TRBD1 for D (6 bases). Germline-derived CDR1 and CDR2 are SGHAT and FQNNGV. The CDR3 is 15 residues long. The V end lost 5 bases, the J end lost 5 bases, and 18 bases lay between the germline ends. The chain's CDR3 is CASSPLQGSGYGYTF. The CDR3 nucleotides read TGTGCCAGCAGCCCATTACAGGGATCGGGATATGGCTACACCTTC.

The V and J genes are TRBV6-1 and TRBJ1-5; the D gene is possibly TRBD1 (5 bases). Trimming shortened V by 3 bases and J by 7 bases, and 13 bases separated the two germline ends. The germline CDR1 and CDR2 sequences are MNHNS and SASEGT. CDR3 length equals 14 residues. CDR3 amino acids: CASSDNQGPQPQHF. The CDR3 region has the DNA TGTGCCAGCAGTGATAACCAGGGCCCCCAGCCCCAGCATTTT.

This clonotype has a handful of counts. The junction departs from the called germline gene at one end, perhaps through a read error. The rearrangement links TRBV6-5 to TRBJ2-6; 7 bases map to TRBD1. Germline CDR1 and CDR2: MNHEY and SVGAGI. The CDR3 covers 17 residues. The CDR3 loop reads CASSYSQGVSGANVLTF. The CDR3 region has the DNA TGTGCCAGCAGCTACTCGCAGGGGGTTTCTGGGGCCAACGTCCTGACTTTC.